The present entry profiles one T cell receptor (beta chain) with its context. The germline gives CDR1 SGHDT, CDR2 YYEEEE. The CDR3 loop spans 15 amino acids. Trimming took 2 bases from V and 4 from J, leaving 15 bases between them. This entry belongs to a study of blood T cell repertoires in COVID-19. The wider study: Whether acute or convalescent, the COVID-19 samples came from the United States, Italy and Spain.

In the authors' methods: The authors estimated nucleated cell counts from reference gene primer amplification. The repertoire was sequenced with immunoSEQ multiplex PCR; TCRdb's copy has only in-frame clones and lacks some. V and J calls and clone size are those listed in that table; D and trimming were worked out from the DNA. The table includes under 75,000 clones, around 90% detected once. Material for sequencing was peripheral blood. The J gene is TRBJ2-5, the V gene TRBV5-6; a possible D gene is TRBD1 (5 bases). The receptor was derived from an elderly woman with active COVID-19. The CDR3 reads CASSLKGLNGETQYF. CDR3 in DNA: TGTGCCAGCAGCTTAAAGGGGCTAAATGGAGAGACCCAGTACTTC.